This TCR beta chain was observed in a study of blood T cell repertoires in COVID-19. In the study overall: T cells, B-cell-depleted T cells, or PBMCs provided the cDNA or gDNA that served as material.

Those who participated ranged in age from about 18 to 89 years and resided in 20 to 25 US areas. Participants reported their clinical history, and cohort assignment relied on those reports. Symptom resolution, clearance, or two negative PCRs marked the recovered donors of Cohort 3. The assay was immunoSEQ multiplex PCR, and TCRdb's table has in-frame clones only and misses some. In the table there are around 330,000 clones, over 85% of which are singletons. The CDR3 is 14 residues long. Trimming cost V 3 bases and J 3 bases; bases outside gene matches: 4. The V gene's germline CDR1 is MNHEY and CDR2 SMNVEV (reference sequence).

Sequenced sample: PBMCs or T cells enriched from blood (not recorded which). The chain couples TRBV27 to TRBJ2-7; TRBD1 agrees at 8 bases. The origin of this receptor is a man in his fifties or sixties who had recovered from COVID-19. In DNA, the CDR3 is TGTGCCAGCAGTTTCCTAGGACAGGGCTACGAGCAGTACTTC. This encodes CASSFLGQGYEQYF.